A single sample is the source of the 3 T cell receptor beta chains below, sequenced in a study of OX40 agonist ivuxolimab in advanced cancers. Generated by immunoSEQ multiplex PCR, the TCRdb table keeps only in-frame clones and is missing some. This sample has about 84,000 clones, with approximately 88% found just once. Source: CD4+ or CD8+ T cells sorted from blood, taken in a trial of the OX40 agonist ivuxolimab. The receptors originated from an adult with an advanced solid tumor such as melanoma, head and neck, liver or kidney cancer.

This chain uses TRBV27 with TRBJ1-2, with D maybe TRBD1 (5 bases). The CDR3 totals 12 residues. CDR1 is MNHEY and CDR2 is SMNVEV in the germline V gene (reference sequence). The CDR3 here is CPRTGPGYGYTF. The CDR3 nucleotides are TGTCCACGTACAGGACCCGGCTATGGCTACACCTTC.

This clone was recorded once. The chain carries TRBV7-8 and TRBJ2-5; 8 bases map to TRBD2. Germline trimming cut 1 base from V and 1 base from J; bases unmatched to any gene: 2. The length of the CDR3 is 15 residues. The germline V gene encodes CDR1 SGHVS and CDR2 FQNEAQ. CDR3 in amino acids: CASSLGGGSQETQYF. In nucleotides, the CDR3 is TGTGCCAGCAGCTTAGGCGGGGGGAGCCAAGAGACCCAGTACTTC. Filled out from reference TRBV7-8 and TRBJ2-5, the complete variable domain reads GAGVSQSPRYKVAKRGQDVALRCDPISGHVSLFWYQQALGQGPEFLTYFQNEAQLDKSGLPSDRFFAERPEGSVSTLKIQRTQQEDSAVYLCASSLGGGSQETQYFGPGTRLLVL.

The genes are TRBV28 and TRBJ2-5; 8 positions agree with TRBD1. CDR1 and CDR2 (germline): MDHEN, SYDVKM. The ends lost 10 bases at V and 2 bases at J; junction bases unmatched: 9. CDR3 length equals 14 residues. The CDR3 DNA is TGTGCCACCACGACAGGGGCGTTACAAGAGACCCAGTACTTC. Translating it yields CATTTGALQETQYF. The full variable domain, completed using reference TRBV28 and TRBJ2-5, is DVKVTQSSRYLVKRTGEKVFLECVQDMDHENMFWYRQDPGLGLRLIYFSYDVKMKEKGDIPEGYSVSREKKERFSLILESASTNQTSMYLCATTTGALQETQYFGPGTRLLVL.